This entry lists 25 T cell receptor beta chains sequenced from one sample in a study of blood T cell repertoires in COVID-19. Generated by immunoSEQ multiplex PCR, the TCRdb table keeps only in-frame clones and is missing some. The table lists about 300,000 clones, approximately 84% of them singletons, with over 1.3% in the top ten. Material for sequencing was peripheral blood. The receptors stem from a human donor with COVID-19, enrolled during active disease. The donor label of this sample is uncertain.

This clone was seen only once. This sequence joins TRBV4-1 and TRBJ1-1, with TRBD1 as a possible D gene (5 bases). V lost 2 bases and J lost 1, with 29 bases in between. Germline V lookup: CDR1 MGHRA, CDR2 YSYEKL. The CDR3 has 21 residues. CDR3 protein: CASSQRRGEQDLLIPNTEAFF. In DNA form, the CDR3 reads TGCGCCAGCAGCCAAAGAAGAGGCGAACAGGACCTACTAATACCGAACACTGAAGCTTTCTTT.

The chain carries TRBV29-1 and TRBJ2-3; 12 bases fit TRBD2. The germline V gene has CDR1 SQVTM and CDR2 ANQGSEA. The CDR3 sequence is 14 residues long. Unmatched junction bases numbered 6, after V lost 7 bases and J lost 4 bases. The CDR3 region has the DNA TGCAGCGCCTGGACTAGCGGGAAACCAGATACGCAGTATTTT. Translated, it gives CSAWTSGKPDTQYF.

The V and J genes are TRBV29-1 and TRBJ1-5; D remains ambiguous. This CDR3 spans 12 amino acids. The germline V and J ends were trimmed by 5 bases and 5 bases, with 10 bases remaining between them. CDR1 is SQVTM, CDR2 ANQGSEA, per germline. The CDR3 DNA follows: TGCAGCGTTCGGGGTGGGTATCAGCCCCAGCATTTT. It specifies CSVRGGYQPQHF. Full variable domain (remainder filled in from reference TRBV29-1 and TRBJ1-5): SAVISQKPSRDICQRGTSLTIQCQVDSQVTMMFWYRQQPGQSLTLIATANQGSEATYESGFVIDKFPISRPNLTFSTLTVSNMSPEDSSIYLCSVRGGYQPQHFGDGTRLSIL.

The chain has TRBV27 and TRBJ2-2; TRBD1 aligns across 7 bases. Germline CDR1 MNHEY, CDR2 SMNVEV (reference sequence). With V trimmed by 6 bases and J by 6 bases, 16 bases remained unmatched. This CDR3 comprises 17 residues. The CDR3 DNA is TGTGCCAGCAGCCTCACCGGGACAGTGCGAGGGGCCGGGGAGCTGTTTTTT. Translated, it gives CASSLTGTVRGAGELFF.

The J gene is TRBJ2-1, the V gene TRBV7-9; 9 positions match TRBD2. The germline V gene encodes CDR1 SEHNR and CDR2 FQNEAQ (reference sequence). The CDR3 consists of 15 residues. The junction had 10 bases not matched to a gene; V was cut back by 6 bases and J by 7 bases. CDR3 nucleotide sequence: TGTGCCAGCAGTTCCCAGGGCGGGAGGGGGAATGAGCAGTTCTTC. Amino acids: CASSSQGGRGNEQFF.

In DNA form, the CDR3 reads TGTGCCATCAGTGATTCGGGGGATAGCAATCAGCCCCAGCATTTT. It specifies CAISDSGDSNQPQHF. The chain links TRBV10-3 to TRBJ1-5, with D tentatively TRBD1 (5 bases). The ends were cut back, 3 bases at V and 0 bases at J, with 9 bases in the middle. The CDR3 runs to 15 residues. CDR1 and CDR2 (germline): ENHRY, SYGVKD.

This clone has just a few counts. This chain uses TRBV10-3 with TRBJ1-3; D unresolved. From germline, CDR1 is ENHRY and CDR2 SYGVKD. Trimming removed 10 bases from V and 0 bases from J, with 13 bases in between. CDR3 length: 14 amino acids. The CDR3 loop reads CATHPGNSGNTIYF. CDR3 in DNA: TGTGCCACCCACCCGGGTAACTCTGGAAACACCATATATTTT.

The rearrangement joins TRBV28 to TRBJ2-5, with 9 bases identical to TRBD2. Germline CDR1 is MDHEN and CDR2 is SYDVKM. The trim removed 4 bases at V and 3 bases at J, leaving 3 bases unmatched. The CDR3 spans 14 residues. For the CDR3, the DNA is TGTGCCAGCAGTTCCTTAGCGGGAGAAGAGACCCAGTACTTC. It yields the protein CASSSLAGEETQYF.

In this sample, this clone turned up once. V gene TRBV7-9 combines with J gene TRBJ2-2; no definite D call. V lost 1 base, J lost 2 bases, and 11 bases lay in between. Germline CDR1 and CDR2: SEHNR and FQNEAQ (reference sequence). The CDR3 is 16 amino acids. CDR3 sequence: CASSLGSVRNTGELFF. The CDR3 DNA is TGTGCCAGCAGCTTAGGTTCTGTCAGAAACACCGGGGAGCTGTTTTTT.

The J gene is TRBJ1-5, the V gene TRBV6-2 or TRBV6-3, with D perhaps matching TRBD1 (6 bases). The CDR3 runs to 14 residues. The V gene lost 5 bases and the J gene lost 5 bases, with 13 bases spanning the gap. Germline V gene data show CDR1 as MNHEY and CDR2 as SVGEGT. The CDR3 is CASSKDSTYQPQHF. The DNA of the CDR3 is TGTGCCAGCAGTAAGGACAGTACCTATCAGCCCCAGCATTTT.

The rearrangement links TRBV7-9 to TRBJ1-4; D is unclear. The germline gives CDR1 SEHNR, CDR2 FQNEAQ (reference sequence). V was shortened by 6 bases and J by 6 bases, with 14 bases between the two germline ends. There are 14 residues in the CDR3. The CDR3 nucleotides are TGTGCCAGCAGGCCAACCGCGGCGTATGAAAAACTGTTTTTT. This translates into CASRPTAAYEKLFF.

V gene TRBV19 combines with J gene TRBJ2-6; D perhaps matches TRBD1 (6 bases). The CDR3 loop spans 18 amino acids. With 1 base removed from V and 1 base from J, the gap between germline ends came to 14 bases. Germline V gene lookup returns CDR1 LNHDA and CDR2 SQIVND (reference sequence). The chain's CDR3 is CASSIGRGGPSGANVLTF. In DNA, the CDR3 is TGTGCCAGTAGTATAGGGAGAGGGGGACCTTCTGGGGCCAACGTCCTGACTTTC.

The CDR3 region has the DNA TGTGCCAGTAGGGAGGAGGGCAACTATGGCTACACCTTC. It translates to CASREEGNYGYTF. The V gene is TRBV19, the J gene TRBJ1-2; no definite D call. V was pared by 6 bases and J by 2 bases, with 10 bases between. The CDR3 contains 13 residues. CDR1 is LNHDA and CDR2 is SQIVND in the germline V gene (reference sequence).

The chain couples TRBV28 to TRBJ1-2, with D perhaps TRBD1 (6 bases). V gave up 6 bases and J gave up 4 bases, with 15 bases separating them. The CDR3 runs 14 residues. Germline CDR1 MDHEN, CDR2 SYDVKM. The CDR3 loop is CASRMPQGSYGYTF. CDR3 bases: TGTGCCAGCAGAATGCCACAGGGCTCCTATGGCTACACCTTC.

The chain carries TRBV9 and TRBJ1-2; unclear D gene. Germline values: CDR1 SGDLS, CDR2 YYNGEE. V shed 4 bases and J shed 7 bases, with 8 bases lying between them. This CDR3 contains 11 residues. As DNA, the CDR3 is TGTGCCAGCAGCTTGGGCGCTGGCTACACCTTC. Its translation: CASSLGAGYTF.

The CDR3 nucleotides read TGTGCCAGCAGTGAGAACTCCGACAGCAACGAGCAGTACTTC. Translation gives CASSENSDSNEQYF. This rearrangement joins TRBV28 to TRBJ2-7, with a weak D call TRBD1 (5 bases). This CDR3 is 14 amino acids long. The V gene's germline CDR1 is MDHEN and CDR2 SYDVKM. V was cut by 5 bases and J by 5 bases, with 16 bases left in between.

This clone has more than one count but fewer than ten. The J gene is TRBJ1-1, the V gene TRBV29-1; D call uncertain. The V gene lost 6 bases and the J gene lost 5 bases, with 13 bases spanning the gap. CDR1 is SQVTM, CDR2 ANQGSEA, per germline. This CDR3 has 12 amino acids. The CDR3 bases are TGCAGCGTCCGAGGGCCTTTAACTGAAGCTTTCTTT. Its protein product is CSVRGPLTEAFF.

The J gene is TRBJ1-4, the V gene TRBV5-5; 7 bases align to TRBD1. The CDR3 contains 16 residues. The J segment lost 8 bases and the V segment lost 3 bases, leaving 13 bases of the junction unmatched. The V gene's germline CDR1 is SGHKS and CDR2 YYEKEE (reference sequence). CDR3: CASSSSDRVGGEKLFF. The CDR3 bases are TGTGCCAGCAGCTCTAGCGACAGGGTGGGTGGGGAAAAACTGTTTTTT.

The chain uses TRBV6-5 and TRBJ2-7; possible D gene TRBD2, 5 bases. The germline V and J ends were trimmed by 1 base and 2 bases, with 15 bases remaining between them. Germline V CDR1 and CDR2: MNHEY, SVGAGI. The CDR3 spans 16 residues. The CDR3 is CASSYLFTSLPYEQYF. The CDR3 DNA reads TGTGCCAGCAGTTACTTATTTACTAGTCTCCCCTACGAGCAGTACTTC.

This clone has only a few counts. The chain has TRBV14 and TRBJ2-3; D gene ambiguous. Trimming left V 1 base short and J 4 bases short, with 21 bases between. The CDR3 is 18 residues long. Germline CDR1 is SGHDN and CDR2 is FVKESK. The chain's CDR3 is CASSQGAFSGSGPDTQYF. In nucleotides, the CDR3 is TGTGCCAGCAGCCAAGGAGCGTTTAGTGGGTCCGGTCCAGATACGCAGTATTTT.

This chain joins TRBV10-3 and TRBJ2-7; no firm D call. CDR1 ENHRY and CDR2 SYGVKD come from the germline V gene. The CDR3 spans 12 residues. V was clipped by 2 bases and J by 2 bases, with 4 bases between them. The CDR3 sequence is CAISELAYEQYF. CDR3 sequence (DNA): TGTGCCATCAGTGAGCTAGCCTACGAGCAGTACTTC.

This chain connects TRBV7-3 to TRBJ2-2; TRBD2 matches 9 bases. This CDR3 region has 16 residues. Germline trimming cut 1 base from V and 7 bases from J; bases unmatched to any gene: 7. The germline V gene has CDR1 SGHTA and CDR2 FQGTGA. The CDR3 spells CASSLNGGRAFGELFF. For the CDR3, the DNA is TGTGCCAGCAGCTTAAATGGCGGGAGGGCCTTCGGGGAGCTGTTTTTT.

The rearrangement uses TRBV7-2 and TRBJ2-6, with a weak D call TRBD2 (6 bases). The V end lost 5 bases, the J end lost 1 base, and 12 bases lay between the germline ends. CDR1 and CDR2 from the germline V gene are SGHTA and FQGNSA. The CDR3 loop spans 16 amino acids. In DNA, the CDR3 is TGTGCCAGCAGCCCGGAGGGGACGTCTGGGGCCAACGTCCTGACTTTC. It codes for CASSPEGTSGANVLTF.

The gene calls are TRBV9 and TRBJ2-7; 16 nucleotides match TRBD2. Per germline, CDR1 SGDLS and CDR2 YYNGEE. V dropped 2 bases and J dropped 4; count of bases not matched to a gene: 12. The CDR3 spans 19 residues. CDR3: CASSVGLAGGPRAVYEQYF. In DNA, the CDR3 is TGTGCCAGCAGCGTGGGACTAGCGGGAGGGCCGAGGGCCGTATACGAGCAGTACTTC. The full variable domain, completed using reference TRBV9 and TRBJ2-7, is DSGVTQTPKHLITATGQRVTLRCSPRSGDLSVYWYQQSLDQGLQFLIQYYNGEERAKGNILERFSAQQFPDLHSELNLSSLELGDSALYFCASSVGLAGGPRAVYEQYFGPGTRLTVT.

With regard to this clone: A much larger clone differs from this one at a single base, so this may be a read error. The V gene is TRBV11-2, the J gene TRBJ2-3; 7 bases match TRBD1. The CDR3 has 14 residues. The germline V gene has CDR1 SGHAT and CDR2 FQNNGV. Germline trimming cut 4 bases from V and 0 bases from J; bases unmatched to any gene: 1. The CDR3 sequence is CASSSGQSTDTQYF. The CDR3 DNA is TGTGCCAGCAGCTCGGGACAGAGCACAGATACGCAGTATTTT.